The 27 T cell receptor beta chains reported below all come from one sample, sequenced in a study of cytomegalovirus exposure and HLA in healthy donors. PCR amplification relied on 60 Vbeta primers (plus 13 Jbeta primers). The method was immunoSEQ multiplex PCR; TCRdb's version includes in-frame clones alone and lacks a portion of them. The sample holds more than 85,000 clones, roughly 76% seen once. The specimen was PBMCs. Receptor source: a man aged 25-45 years in good health and CMV-seropositive.

The gene calls are TRBV28 and TRBJ2-3; D is perhaps TRBD2 (6 bases). Germline lookup yields CDR1 MDHEN and CDR2 SYDVKM. The CDR3 is 15 amino acids. With 2 bases removed from V and 4 bases from J, the gap between germline ends came to 13 bases. CDR3 DNA sequence: TGTGCCAGCAGTTTACCCCGGGACTTCCCAGATACGCAGTATTTT. Protein: CASSLPRDFPDTQYF.

V is TRBV6-1 and J is TRBJ2-2; no clear D. The CDR3 totals 12 residues. V dropped 7 bases and J dropped 6 bases, with 9 bases sitting between them. Germline loops: CDR1 MNHNS, CDR2 SASEGT. CDR3 loop: CASTFFSGELFF. The CDR3 bases are TGTGCCAGCACCTTCTTTTCCGGGGAGCTGTTTTTT.

This clone was picked up a small number of times. The chain joins TRBV9 to TRBJ1-4; tentative D call: TRBD1 (6 bases). Trimming removed 0 bases from V and 8 bases from J, with 20 bases in between. Germline V CDR1 and CDR2: SGDLS, YYNGEE. The CDR3 consists of 17 residues. The CDR3 sequence: CASSVGLRTGRGEKLFF. The CDR3 nucleotides read TGTGCCAGCAGCGTAGGGCTCCGGACGGGGAGGGGGGAAAAACTGTTTTTT.

The chain carries TRBV18 and TRBJ1-2; D is undetermined. Germline CDR1 reads KGHSH; CDR2 reads LQKENI. This CDR3 has 15 residues. V was pared by 2 bases and J by 4 bases, with 14 bases between. The CDR3 region is CASSPDLEPRYGYTF. The CDR3 nucleotides read TGTGCCAGCTCACCAGATCTGGAGCCTCGCTATGGCTACACCTTC. The full variable domain, its missing parts supplied by reference TRBV18 and TRBJ1-2, is NAGVMQNPRHLVRRRGQEARLRCSPMKGHSHVYWYRQLPEEGLKFMVYLQKENIIDESGMPKERFSAEFPKEGPSILRIQQVVRGDSAAYFCASSPDLEPRYGYTFGSGTRLTVV.

The chain combines TRBV2 with TRBJ2-3, with D perhaps matching TRBD1 (5 bases). The length of the CDR3 is 15 residues. Germline V gene data show CDR1 as SNHLY and CDR2 as FYNNEI. Trimming removed 6 bases from V and 4 bases from J, with 17 bases in between. In nucleotides, the CDR3 is TGTGCCAGCAGCGGATCAGGGTTCCCATCAGATACGCAGTATTTT. This sequence encodes CASSGSGFPSDTQYF.

The chain has TRBV9 and TRBJ2-3; 9 nucleotides line up with TRBD2. From germline, CDR1 is SGDLS and CDR2 YYNGEE. CDR3 size: 16 residues. J gave up 6 bases and V 4 bases, and 12 bases lay outside the gene matches. The CDR3: CASSSNSGGVRDTQYF. CDR3 in DNA: TGTGCCAGCAGCTCCAATAGCGGGGGAGTCCGTGATACGCAGTATTTT.

The genes are TRBV6-5 and TRBJ2-1; 7 positions agree with TRBD2. This CDR3 has 12 amino acids. V lost 10 bases, J lost 3 bases, and 3 bases stayed unmatched. Germline V CDR1 and CDR2: MNHEY, SVGAGI. The CDR3 bases are TGTGCCACCGGGGGGAACTACAATGAGCAGTTCTTC. Its protein product is CATGGNYNEQFF.

The chain recombines TRBV5-4 with TRBJ1-2; D gene unclear. Looked up from germline, CDR1 is SGHNT and CDR2 is YYREEE (reference sequence). This CDR3 spans 13 amino acids. V was cut by 4 bases and J by 8 bases, with 15 bases left in between. The CDR3 spells CASSPDRARGYTF. CDR3 nucleotides: TGTGCCAGCAGCCCCGACCGCGCTAGGGGCTACACCTTC.

The CDR3, as DNA: TGTGCCTGGAATACAGGGACTAGCAATCAGCCCCAGCATTTT. Amino acid sequence: CAWNTGTSNQPQHF. The V and J genes are TRBV30 and TRBJ1-5; D perhaps matches TRBD1 (6 bases). CDR3 length: 14 residues. Per the germline V gene, CDR1 is GTSNPN and CDR2 is SVGIG (reference sequence). Trimming took off 4 bases at V and 0 bases at J, with 10 bases between the two ends.

This clone was observed a few times. The rearrangement links TRBV4-1 to TRBJ1-4; 8 bases are shared with TRBD1. The V and J ends lost 3 bases and 5 bases, in that order; junction bases with no gene match: 8. The germline CDR1 and CDR2 sequences are MGHRA and YSYEKL. The CDR3 is 16 residues long. The CDR3 here is CASSHAYGTGNEKLFF. CDR3 bases: TGCGCCAGCAGCCATGCTTACGGGACAGGAAATGAAAAACTGTTTTTT.

V usage is TRBV4-2 and J usage is TRBJ2-2; TRBD1 might be the D (5 bases). The length of the CDR3 is 18 residues. In germline, CDR1 is LGHNA, CDR2 YNFKEQ. Trimming removed 0 bases from V and 0 bases from J, with 14 bases in between. This chain's CDR3 is CASSQEGYRTTNTGELFF. In DNA, the CDR3 is TGTGCCAGCAGCCAAGAGGGGTACAGGACCACGAACACCGGGGAGCTGTTTTTT.

V is TRBV19 and J is TRBJ2-5; 9 bases agree with TRBD1. CDR3 length: 14 residues. V shed 5 bases and J 5 bases; nucleotides not matched to a gene: 6. Germline lookup yields CDR1 LNHDA and CDR2 SQIVND (reference sequence). CDR3 sequence reads: CASSPVTGGETQYF. The CDR3, as DNA: TGTGCCAGTAGTCCGGTGACAGGGGGTGAGACCCAGTACTTC.

The gene calls are TRBV10-3 and TRBJ2-1, with D uncertain. The V end lost 3 bases, the J end lost 5 bases, and 11 bases lay between the germline ends. Germline values: CDR1 ENHRY, CDR2 SYGVKD. This CDR3 is 14 amino acids long. In DNA form, the CDR3 reads TGTGCCATCAGTGACGCCCTCCTAGACAATGAGCAGTTCTTC. Protein product: CAISDALLDNEQFF.

The rearrangement uses TRBV6-1 and TRBJ1-2; TRBD1 is a possible D gene (5 bases). Germline V gene data show CDR1 as MNHNS and CDR2 as SASEGT. Deletions cut 2 bases from V and 0 bases from J, with 16 bases between. The CDR3 is 17 amino acids. CDR3 in amino acids: CASSERLGLTPNYGYTF. CDR3 DNA sequence: TGTGCCAGCAGTGAAAGATTGGGGCTTACCCCTAACTATGGCTACACCTTC.

Only one count was recorded for this clone. This chain links TRBV2 with TRBJ2-5; D is unresolved. The J call is uncertain, as TRBJ2-7 better fits the DNA end. The CDR3 runs 13 residues. From germline, CDR1 is SNHLY and CDR2 FYNNEI. The CDR3: CASSAPLSYEQYF. In DNA form, the CDR3 reads TGTGCCAGCAGTGCCCCTCTCTCCTACGAGCAGTACTTC.

V gene TRBV7-2 combines with J gene TRBJ2-5; 13 nucleotides line up with TRBD2. With 4 bases clipped from V and 7 bases from J, the junction kept 12 bases outside the gene matches. The CDR3 is 17 residues long. Germline V gene lookup returns CDR1 SGHTA and CDR2 FQGNSA. CDR3 sequence: CASSSTGTSGVWGTQYF. CDR3 DNA: TGTGCCAGCAGCTCCACTGGGACTAGCGGGGTCTGGGGGACCCAGTACTTC.

The chain carries TRBV28 and TRBJ1-6; maybe TRBD1 (5 bases). Germline V gene data show CDR1 as MDHEN and CDR2 as SYDVKM. V lost 3 bases and J 10 bases, leaving 13 bases between the germline ends. The CDR3 totals 14 residues. CDR3 region: CASSLHQGISPLHF. The CDR3 DNA is TGTGCCAGCAGTTTGCACCAGGGAATATCACCCCTCCACTTT.

V gene TRBV2 combines with J gene TRBJ2-7; TRBD2 matches at 9 bases. CDR1 SNHLY and CDR2 FYNNEI come from the germline V gene. Trimming at V came to 2 bases and at J to 2 bases, leaving 4 bases not matched to a gene. The CDR3 contains 15 residues. The CDR3 coding sequence is TGTGCCAGCAGTGAAATGCTAGCGGGGACCTACGAGCAGTACTTC. Translation: CASSEMLAGTYEQYF. Looking up the rest from reference TRBV2 and TRBJ2-7 gives the full variable domain: EPEVTQTPSHQVTQMGQEVILRCVPISNHLYFYWYRQILGQKVEFLVSFYNNEISEKSEIFDDQFSVERPDGSNFTLKIRSTKLEDSAMYFCASSEMLAGTYEQYFGPGTRLTVT.

This chain joins TRBV28 and TRBJ2-1, with 7 positions matching TRBD2. V shed 6 bases and J 8 bases; nucleotides not matched to a gene: 1. In germline, CDR1 is MDHEN, CDR2 SYDVKM. CDR3 size: 11 residues. The CDR3 loop is CASRGGYEQFF. The CDR3 DNA follows: TGTGCCAGCAGGGGGGGGTATGAGCAGTTCTTC.

The genes are TRBV7-6 and TRBJ1-4; the D gene is possibly TRBD1 (5 bases). V gave up 1 base and J gave up 8 bases, with 11 bases separating them. Looked up from germline, CDR1 is SGHVS and CDR2 is FNYEAQ. This CDR3 has 14 amino acids. The CDR3 sequence is CASSLGGVKEKLFF. The CDR3 DNA follows: TGTGCCAGCAGCTTAGGGGGGGTCAAGGAAAAACTGTTTTTT. Variable domain in full (rest from reference TRBV7-6 and TRBJ1-4): GAGVSQSPRYKVTKRGQDVALRCDPISGHVSLYWYRQALGQGPEFLTYFNYEAQQDKSGLPNDRFSAERPEGSISTLTIQRTEQRDSAMYRCASSLGGVKEKLFFGSGTQLSVL.

This clone was counted between two and nine times. The chain has TRBV19 and TRBJ1-5, with 8 nucleotides matching TRBD1. CDR1 LNHDA and CDR2 SQIVND come from the germline V gene (reference sequence). This CDR3 is built from 15 residues. V lost 7 bases to trimming and J lost 5 bases; unmatched junction nucleotides: 10. CDR3 loop: CASNVWTGNDQPQHF. The DNA for the CDR3 is TGTGCCAGTAACGTCTGGACAGGGAACGATCAGCCCCAGCATTTT.

The V and J genes are TRBV18 and TRBJ2-7; a possible D gene is TRBD2 (6 bases). Germline V lookup: CDR1 KGHSH, CDR2 LQKENI. Trimming shortened V by 3 bases and J by 0 bases, and 18 bases separated the two germline ends. The CDR3 is 17 residues long. The CDR3 region has the DNA TGTGCCAGCTCACCCCCGAGGAGCGGGCTAACCTCCTACGAGCAGTACTTC. Protein sequence: CASSPPRSGLTSYEQYF.

This clone came up a few times. The chain joins TRBV5-1 to TRBJ2-1; 10 bases map to TRBD1. V dropped 4 bases and J dropped 8; count of bases not matched to a gene: 9. The germline CDR1 and CDR2 sequences are SGHRS and YFSETQ. The CDR3 contains 15 residues. The CDR3 DNA is TGCGCCAGCAGCGGCGGGGACAGGGGACGGGATGAGCAGTTCTTC. This sequence encodes CASSGGDRGRDEQFF.

This rearrangement joins TRBV6-6 to TRBJ2-3; 9 nucleotides align to TRBD2. Trimming cost V 8 bases and J 2 bases; bases outside gene matches: 8. The CDR3 covers 15 residues. From germline, CDR1 is MNHNY and CDR2 SVGAGI (reference sequence). This CDR3 reads CASWSGGRLTDTQYF. The CDR3 DNA reads TGTGCCAGCTGGAGCGGGGGGCGCCTCACAGATACGCAGTATTTT.

J is TRBJ2-1 and V is TRBV7-2; TRBD1 aligns across 9 bases. The V gene end was trimmed by 5 bases and the J gene end by 7 bases; junction bases not matched to a gene: 6. Germline V gene lookup returns CDR1 SGHTA and CDR2 FQGNSA. The CDR3 is 14 residues long. For the CDR3, the DNA is TGTGCCAGCAGCCGCTCGGGGACAGGGAATGAGCAGTTCTTC. This gives the protein CASSRSGTGNEQFF.

The DNA of the CDR3 is TGTGCCAGTAGTACTCGGGCGGGGGCCCCTGGGGAGCTGTTTTTT. It codes for CASSTRAGAPGELFF. This chain connects TRBV19 to TRBJ2-2, with D tentatively TRBD2 (7 bases). V lost 4 bases and J 8 bases, leaving 17 bases between the germline ends. This CDR3 is built from 15 residues. CDR1 is LNHDA and CDR2 is SQIVND in the germline V gene (reference sequence).

V and J are TRBV5-1 and TRBJ1-1; 8 bases match TRBD1. Germline V gives CDR1 SGHRS, CDR2 YFSETQ. The CDR3 loop spans 13 amino acids. V shed 4 bases and J 6 bases; nucleotides not matched to a gene: 5. CDR3 loop: CASSEYRGSEAFF. Here the CDR3 DNA reads TGCGCCAGCAGCGAGTACAGGGGGTCTGAAGCTTTCTTT. The variable domain in full, with the rest retrieved from reference TRBV5-1 and TRBJ1-1, is KAGVTQTPRYLIKTRGQQVTLSCSPISGHRSVSWYQQTPGQGLQFLFEYFSETQRNKGNFPGRFSGRQFSNSRSEMNVSTLELGDSALYLCASSEYRGSEAFFGQGTRLTVV.